Following are 17 T cell receptor beta chains from one sample sequenced in a study of T cells in women clearing cervical HPV infection. Libraries were prepared by immunoSEQ multiplex PCR; TCRdb keeps only in-frame clonotypes and omits some of them. The sample table includes fewer than 30,000 clones. Sequencing input: blood buffy coat. These receptor sequences come from a woman between 18 and 69 years old with a cervical HPV16 infection that either progressed to CIN3+ or cleared (not recorded which).

Comment on this clone: Read data end 3 residues before the CDR3 end; the end is taken from the germline J gene. This CDR3 is also generated by other DNA sequences in the sample. The chain links TRBV11-2 to TRBJ1-2, with D possibly being TRBD1 (6 bases). The CDR3 covers 13 residues. CDR1 and CDR2 (germline): SGHAT, FQNNGV. The CDR3 loop reads CASSLGRGAGYTF. The sequenced CDR3 bases are TGTGCCAGCAGCTTAGGTCGGGGGGCAGGC. Full variable domain (remainder filled in from reference TRBV11-2 and TRBJ1-2): EAGVAQSPRYKIIEKRQSVAFWCNPISGHATLYWYQQILGQGPKLLIQFQNNGVVDDSQLPKDRFSAERLKGVDSTLKIQPAKLEDSAVYLCASSLGRGAGYTFGSGTRLTVV.

With regard to this clone: The CDR3 end is not reached by the read, which stops 3 residues before it; the germline J gene fills it in. The V gene is TRBV7-8, the J gene TRBJ1-1, with a possible D match to TRBD1 (5 bases). The V and J ends lost 4 bases and 4 bases respectively, with 13 bases between them. The germline CDR1 and CDR2 sequences are SGHVS and FQNEAQ. The CDR3 runs to 14 residues. The sequenced part of the CDR3 DNA is TGTGCCAGCAGCTCTGTGGGAGGGGCCACTGAA. This codes for CASSSVGGATE. The CDR3 in its entirety is CASSSVGGATEAFF.

Comment on this clone: The read terminates 3 residues before the CDR3 end, so the remaining end is supplied by the germline J gene. J is TRBJ1-4 and V is TRBV14; 8 nucleotides agree with TRBD1. Germline CDR1 and CDR2: SGHDN and FVKESK. J gave up 8 bases and V 2 bases, and 7 bases lay outside the gene matches. The CDR3 covers 15 residues. The part of the CDR3 DNA that was read is TGTGCCAGCAGCCAAAAGTCGACAGGGGACGAAAAA. This translates into CASSQKSTGDEK. The entire CDR3 protein reads CASSQKSTGDEKLFF.

Remarks on this clone: Read coverage stops 3 residues before the CDR3 terminus; the germline J gene supplies the remainder. The V call is TRBV27, the J call TRBJ2-5; D perhaps matches TRBD1 (5 bases). V was trimmed by 7 bases and J by 0 bases, leaving 6 bases between them. Germline V gene data show CDR1 as MNHEY and CDR2 as SMNVEV (reference sequence). This CDR3 has 12 residues. The sequenced part of the CDR3 DNA is TGTGCCAGCATGGACAACCAAGAGACC. It yields the protein CASMDNQET. The whole CDR3 protein reads CASMDNQETQYF.

A remark on this clone: The read ends 3 residues early relative to the CDR3; the germline J gene fills the gap. The genes are TRBV19 and TRBJ2-1, with a possible D match to TRBD2 (6 bases). The V gene's germline CDR1 is LNHDA and CDR2 SQIVND (reference sequence). The CDR3 sequence is 12 residues long. V was shortened by 5 bases and J by 5 bases, with 7 bases between the two germline ends. The CDR3 DNA, read in part, is TGTGCCAGTAGTTGGGGGGACAATGAG. It codes for CASSWGDNE. The full CDR3 is CASSWGDNEQFF.

With respect to this clone: The read comes to an end 3 residues before the CDR3 does, leaving the germline J gene to fill in the end. The chain couples TRBV6-1 to TRBJ2-7, with no clear D. The CDR3 spans 14 residues. V lost 7 bases to trimming and J lost 4 bases, with 17 bases between them. The germline CDR1 and CDR2 sequences are MNHNS and SASEGT. CDR3 DNA, as far as it was read: TGTGCCAGCACTGAGGTACAGCCCTATTACGAG. Translation: CASTEVQPYYE. The entire CDR3 protein is CASTEVQPYYEQYF.

About this clone itself: The read ends 3 residues before the CDR3 terminus; that terminus is restored from the germline J gene. The chain recombines TRBV5-1 with TRBJ1-1, with TRBD1 matching over 8 bases. The germline gives CDR1 SGHRS, CDR2 YFSETQ. V lost 1 base to trimming and J lost 4 bases; unmatched junction nucleotides: 6. The CDR3 spans 15 residues. CDR3 loop: CASSLTDRASTEAFF. The CDR3 bases that were read are TGCGCCAGCAGCTTGACGGACAGGGCGAGCACTGAA.

Worth noting for this clone: The read gets to within 3 residues of the CDR3 end, and the germline J gene fills in the rest. The gene calls are TRBV30 and TRBJ1-4; D perhaps matches TRBD1 (5 bases). V lost 3 bases and J 4 bases, leaving 21 bases between the germline ends. Germline V gene sequence: CDR1 GTSNPN, CDR2 SVGIG (reference sequence). This CDR3 has 17 amino acids. The CDR3 bases that were read are TGTGCCTGGAGAGCCGGGGGACGCTTCCTCGGTAATGAAAAA. Protein sequence: CAWRAGGRFLGNEK. In full, the CDR3 is CAWRAGGRFLGNEKLFF.

As to this clone: The read ends 3 residues before the CDR3 terminus; that terminus is restored from the germline J gene. This chain connects TRBV12-3 or TRBV12-4 to TRBJ1-4, with D perhaps matching TRBD1 (5 bases). The CDR3 has 13 residues. V lost 11 bases to trimming and J lost 9 bases, with 19 bases between them. The CDR3 protein is CASEGLGEKKLFF. The DNA read from the CDR3 is TGTGCCTCCGAGGGATTAGGGGAGAAAAAA.

As regards this clone: The missing CDR3 end, 3 residues past where the read stops, is filled in from the germline J gene. The chain uses TRBV27 and TRBJ2-7, with a weak D call TRBD1 (6 bases). The CDR3 is made up of 15 amino acids. Trimming stripped 3 bases from V and 2 bases from J, with 14 bases between. Germline V gene data show CDR1 as MNHEY and CDR2 as SMNVEV (reference sequence). Incomplete CDR3 DNA: TGTGCCAGCAGTTTTCGGCAGGGGAGTCCCTACGAG. Protein product: CASSFRQGSPYE. Given in full, the CDR3 is CASSFRQGSPYEQYF.

Remarks on this clone: From the germline J gene comes the end of the CDR3, since the read stops 3 residues before it. This chain uses TRBV20-1 with TRBJ2-1, with TRBD2 matching over 8 bases. The J segment lost 0 bases and the V segment lost 5 bases, leaving 6 bases of the junction unmatched. The CDR3 is 15 amino acids. The germline V gene encodes CDR1 DFQATT and CDR2 SNEGSKA (reference sequence). The CDR3 spells CSASSGSSSYNEQFF. The covered CDR3 bases are TGCAGTGCTTCCAGCGGGAGTTCCTCCTACAATGAG.

A word on this clone: The sequenced fragment ends 3 residues before the CDR3 boundary, so the rest is inferred from the germline J gene. The chain joins TRBV6-1 to TRBJ2-7; D ambiguous. With 1 base removed from V and 0 bases from J, the gap between germline ends came to 7 bases. The germline V gene has CDR1 MNHNS and CDR2 SASEGT. The CDR3 covers 14 residues. The CDR3 loop is CASSEGGNSYEQYF. CDR3 DNA, as far as it was read: TGTGCCAGCAGTGAAGGCGGTAACTCCTACGAG.

CDR3 protein: CASSASTPGGRVGEKLFF. The covered CDR3 bases are TGTGCCAGCAGCGCCTCGACTCCGGGAGGGCGGGTTGGGGAAAAA. The chain employs TRBV7-6 and TRBJ1-4; no clear D gene. Sequencing ends 3 residues short of the CDR3 end; the germline J gene provides the rest. This CDR3 is 18 amino acids long. Trimming took off 5 bases at V and 8 bases at J, with 27 bases between the two ends. The germline V gene encodes CDR1 SGHVS and CDR2 FNYEAQ.

This CDR3 reads CASSGAAGEYNEQFF. The sequenced part of the CDR3 DNA is TGTGCCAGCAGTGGGGCAGCGGGGGAATACAATGAG. This chain joins TRBV6-4 and TRBJ2-1, with 8 bases lining up with TRBD2. The read ends 3 residues before the CDR3 terminus; that terminus is restored from the germline J gene. The V and J ends lost 4 bases and 4 bases, in that order; junction bases with no gene match: 6. This CDR3 spans 15 amino acids. The V gene's germline CDR1 is MRHNA and CDR2 SNTAGT.

A note on this clone: The DNA ends 3 residues before the CDR3 does, and the rest of the CDR3 is filled in from the germline J gene. The V and J genes are TRBV18 and TRBJ1-2; the D gene is possibly TRBD1 (5 bases). The CDR3 loop spans 12 amino acids. CDR1 is KGHSH and CDR2 is LQKENI in the germline V gene. Incomplete CDR3 DNA: TGTGCCAGCTCGCAACAGGTCAATGAC. Protein: CASSQQVND. The entire CDR3 reads CASSQQVNDYTF.

On this clone: The read ends 3 residues before the CDR3 terminus; that terminus is restored from the germline J gene. This chain uses TRBV11-2 with TRBJ2-7, with TRBD1 as a possible D gene (5 bases). CDR1 SGHAT and CDR2 FQNNGV come from the germline V gene. This CDR3 is built from 15 residues. The V end was cut by 1 base, the J end by 0 bases, with 10 bases between. The CDR3 reads CASSLGGRSSYEQYF. Partial CDR3 DNA: TGTGCCAGCAGCTTAGGGGGCAGAAGCTCCTACGAG.

About this clone: The read terminates 3 residues before the CDR3 end, so the remaining end is supplied by the germline J gene. The chain recombines TRBV28 with TRBJ2-7; 10 nucleotides match TRBD1. The V and J ends lost 5 bases and 4 bases, in that order; junction bases with no gene match: 2. The CDR3 covers 13 residues. The germline gives CDR1 MDHEN, CDR2 SYDVKM. The CDR3 region is CASSPGQGYEQYF. Incomplete CDR3 DNA: TGTGCCAGCAGTCCGGGACAGGGGTACGAG.